These 26 T cell receptor beta chains were all obtained from the same sample, sequenced in a study of shared clonotypes between healthy human individuals. The table came from immunoSEQ multiplex PCR; TCRdb's copy has only in-frame clones and leaves some out. The top ten hold 1.5% to 2% of the sample, which has 550,000 to 850,000 clones, around 67% seen once. The sequencing input was memory CD4+ T cells sorted from blood. The subset was: CD45RA-negative fraction. All receptors derive from a woman aged 30 to 39 in good health.

The chain couples TRBV6-1 to TRBJ2-7; TRBD1 might be the D (6 bases). Germline loops: CDR1 MNHNS, CDR2 SASEGT. This CDR3 has 15 residues. V lost 4 bases and J 3 bases, leaving 16 bases between the germline ends. CDR3 region: CASSVQTGTNYEQYF. Here the CDR3 DNA reads TGTGCCAGCAGTGTTCAAACCGGGACAAACTACGAGCAGTACTTC.

The chain recombines TRBV5-1 with TRBJ2-7, with D perhaps matching TRBD1 (6 bases). V was clipped by 4 bases and J by 0 bases, with 14 bases between them. The CDR3 is made up of 15 amino acids. Germline CDR1 is SGHRS and CDR2 is YFSETQ. CDR3 sequence: CASSPQGRSSYEQYF. The CDR3 bases are TGCGCCAGCAGCCCTCAGGGGCGGAGCTCCTACGAGCAGTACTTC.

This rearrangement joins TRBV28 to TRBJ2-6; 14 bases agree with TRBD2. Germline CDR1 reads MDHEN; CDR2 reads SYDVKM. This CDR3 has 21 amino acids. With V trimmed by 6 bases and J by 2 bases, 15 bases remained unmatched. As DNA, the CDR3 is TGTGCCAGCAGCCGCTCATGGGGACTGACTAGCGGGAGGGCTGGGGCCAACGTCCTGACTTTC. Its translation: CASSRSWGLTSGRAGANVLTF.

V is TRBV7-3 and J is TRBJ1-1, with TRBD1 matching 9 bases. The CDR3 covers 18 residues. Germline CDR1 is SGHTA and CDR2 is FQGTGA. The V and J ends lost 1 base and 3 bases, in that order; junction bases with no gene match: 12. The CDR3 DNA is TGTGCCAGCAGCTTAAATGCCCCCCCACAGGGGGCGTACACTGAAGCTTTCTTT. Protein sequence: CASSLNAPPQGAYTEAFF.

Worth noting for this clone: This may come from a read error, since a much larger clone is one base off. This chain connects TRBV18 to TRBJ2-1; D unclear. Looked up from germline, CDR1 is KGHSH and CDR2 is LQKENI. This CDR3 spans 16 amino acids. V dropped 1 base and J dropped 6 bases, with 16 bases sitting between them. CDR3 DNA sequence: TGTGCCAGCTCACCACGTGCAGTTCTGATCGGCAATGAGCAGTTCTTC. Translating it yields CASSPRAVLIGNEQFF. Using reference TRBV18 and TRBJ2-1 for the parts outside the CDR3, the full variable domain is NAGVMQNPRHLVRRRGQEARLRCSPMKGHSHVYWYRQLPEEGLKFMVYLQKENIIDESGMPKERFSAEFPKEGPSILRIQQVVRGDSAAYFCASSPRAVLIGNEQFFGPGTRLTVL.

This chain joins TRBV29-1 and TRBJ2-5; D perhaps matches TRBD2 (5 bases). Between the trimmed V and J ends, which lost 6 bases and 2 bases, there was a span of 10 bases. CDR3 length: 12 amino acids. The germline gives CDR1 SQVTM, CDR2 ANQGSEA. The CDR3 is CSVLAYQETQYF. In DNA form, the CDR3 reads TGCAGCGTGTTAGCGTATCAAGAGACCCAGTACTTC.

This clone has only a few counts. This sequence joins TRBV5-5 and TRBJ2-5; 8 positions agree with TRBD2. The CDR3 covers 14 residues. Trimming cost V 6 bases and J 3 bases; bases outside gene matches: 7. CDR1 is SGHKS, CDR2 YYEKEE, per germline (reference sequence). CDR3 in amino acids: CASNPLLAEETQYF. For the CDR3, the DNA is TGTGCCAGCAACCCCCTACTAGCGGAAGAGACCCAGTACTTC.

The chain joins TRBV6-1 to TRBJ2-7; D is unclear. Germline loops: CDR1 MNHNS, CDR2 SASEGT. The ends were cut back, 3 bases at V and 3 bases at J, with 0 bases in the middle. The CDR3 sequence is 10 residues long. The CDR3 region is CASSDYEQYF. The CDR3 DNA is TGTGCCAGCAGTGACTACGAGCAGTACTTC.

This clone was observed a handful of times. The chain couples TRBV9 to TRBJ2-2; D gene ambiguous. The CDR3 extends over 14 amino acids. The V end was cut by 1 base, the J end by 3 bases, with 7 bases between. Looked up from germline, CDR1 is SGDLS and CDR2 is YYNGEE. In DNA, the CDR3 is TGTGCCAGCAGCGTATTCTGGGACACCGGGGAGCTGTTTTTT. Its protein is CASSVFWDTGELFF.

V gene TRBV2 combines with J gene TRBJ2-3, with a possible D match to TRBD2 (5 bases). The CDR3 runs 12 residues. V shed 8 bases and J shed 7 bases, with 13 bases lying between them. Germline CDR1 reads SNHLY; CDR2 reads FYNNEI. The CDR3 protein is CASCSSENTQYF. CDR3 sequence (DNA): TGTGCCAGCTGTAGTAGCGAGAATACGCAGTATTTT.

The V and J genes are TRBV28 and TRBJ2-7; D possibly matches TRBD1 or TRBD2 (5 bases each). CDR1 MDHEN and CDR2 SYDVKM come from the germline V gene. V dropped 5 bases and J dropped 6 bases, with 17 bases sitting between them. The CDR3 is 14 amino acids. The CDR3 here is CASSPALGDREQYF. The CDR3 DNA reads as TGTGCCAGCAGTCCCGCCCTAGGGGACCGCGAGCAGTACTTC.

The chain joins TRBV19 to TRBJ2-4, with D maybe TRBD1 (6 bases). The germline gives CDR1 LNHDA, CDR2 SQIVND (reference sequence). The germline V and J ends were trimmed by 3 bases and 1 base, with 16 bases remaining between them. This CDR3 is built from 17 residues. As DNA, the CDR3 is TGTGCCAGTAGTATGAAATGGGGGCCGGGCGCCAAAAACATTCAGTACTTC. Translating it yields CASSMKWGPGAKNIQYF. Looking up the rest from reference TRBV19 and TRBJ2-4 gives the full variable domain: DGGITQSPKYLFRKEGQNVTLSCEQNLNHDAMYWYRQDPGQGLRLIYYSQIVNDFQKGDIAEGYSVSREKKESFPLTVTSAQKNPTAFYLCASSMKWGPGAKNIQYFGAGTRLSVL.

The rearrangement joins TRBV4-1 to TRBJ2-1, with unresolved D. Per germline, CDR1 MGHRA and CDR2 YSYEKL. V was shortened by 1 base and J by 0 bases, with 13 bases between the two germline ends. The CDR3 runs to 17 residues. The CDR3, as DNA: TGCGCCAGCAGCCAAGGCCTTCGGGCCACCTCCTACAATGAGCAGTTCTTC. It yields the protein CASSQGLRATSYNEQFF.

This rearrangement joins TRBV5-4 to TRBJ1-2, with 9 bases matching TRBD1. The CDR3 runs 14 residues. The V gene's germline CDR1 is SGHNT and CDR2 YYREEE (reference sequence). V lost 2 bases, J lost 5 bases, and 4 bases stayed unmatched. CDR3 loop: CASSLGQGIYGYTF. The CDR3 DNA sequence: TGTGCCAGCAGCTTAGGACAGGGGATATATGGCTACACCTTC.

J is TRBJ1-5 and V is TRBV28; the D gene is possibly TRBD1 (5 bases). Germline V CDR1 and CDR2: MDHEN, SYDVKM. The CDR3 is 12 amino acids. V was cut by 6 bases and J by 9 bases, with 12 bases left in between. The CDR3 bases are TGTGCCAGCAGGTTACCAGGGCGGCCCCAGCATTTT. Protein: CASRLPGRPQHF. The whole variable domain, filled in from reference TRBV28 and TRBJ1-5, reads DVKVTQSSRYLVKRTGEKVFLECVQDMDHENMFWYRQDPGLGLRLIYFSYDVKMKEKGDIPEGYSVSREKKERFSLILESASTNQTSMYLCASRLPGRPQHFGDGTRLSIL.

The chain carries TRBV5-8 and TRBJ2-4; 15 bases line up with TRBD2. The germline gives CDR1 SGHTS, CDR2 YDEGEE. Germline trimming cut 4 bases from V and 8 bases from J; bases unmatched to any gene: 10. The CDR3 totals 17 residues. The CDR3 DNA sequence: TGTGCCAGCAGCGAGGGACTAGCGGGAGGCCTGGGGGACATTCAGTACTTC. It yields the protein CASSEGLAGGLGDIQYF.

This clone was found many times. The chain employs TRBV2 and TRBJ2-1; 11 bases line up with TRBD2. V lost 6 bases, J lost 7 bases, and 8 bases stayed unmatched. The germline V gene has CDR1 SNHLY and CDR2 FYNNEI. This CDR3 is built from 15 residues. The CDR3 DNA follows: TGTGCCAGCAGCCTACTAGCGGGAGTGAGAAATGAGCAGTTCTTC. Translated, it gives CASSLLAGVRNEQFF.

This rearrangement joins TRBV5-4 to TRBJ2-7; 11 positions match TRBD2. The germline gives CDR1 SGHNT, CDR2 YYREEE (reference sequence). J was trimmed by 6 bases and V by 4 bases; bases with no gene match: 6. This CDR3 is built from 14 residues. CDR3 loop: CASSRTSGYSEQYF. CDR3 bases: TGTGCCAGCAGCCGGACTAGCGGGTACTCCGAGCAGTACTTC.

CDR3 sequence: CASCGPKTPKTYEQYF. The CDR3 coding sequence is TGTGCCAGCTGTGGCCCAAAAACGCCAAAAACCTACGAGCAGTACTTC. The chain employs TRBV6-4 and TRBJ2-7, with unresolved D. V shed 8 bases and J shed 2 bases, with 22 bases lying between them. Germline assignment: CDR1 MRHNA and CDR2 SNTAGT. The CDR3 spans 16 residues.

The V call is TRBV19, the J call TRBJ1-5; no clear D gene. CDR3 size: 13 residues. The germline CDR1 and CDR2 sequences are LNHDA and SQIVND (reference sequence). Trimming removed 2 bases from V and 5 bases from J, with 7 bases in between. CDR3: CASSIPGDQPQHF. DNA of the CDR3: TGTGCCAGTAGTATACCCGGGGATCAGCCCCAGCATTTT.

This clone appeared once. The chain uses TRBV6-5 and TRBJ1-1, with 7 bases fitting TRBD1. The J segment lost 7 bases and the V segment lost 7 bases, leaving 12 bases of the junction unmatched. Germline V gene sequence: CDR1 MNHEY, CDR2 SVGAGI. This CDR3 is 14 amino acids long. This chain's CDR3 is CASTDTAHRGEAFF. CDR3 in DNA: TGTGCCAGCACCGATACCGCCCACAGGGGTGAAGCTTTCTTT.

On this clone itself: Other DNA sequences in this sample translate to the same CDR3. The chain is built from TRBV7-2 and TRBJ2-1; 7 nucleotides align to TRBD2. The CDR3 sequence is 15 residues long. Trimming at V came to 2 bases and at J to 0 bases, leaving 1 base not matched to a gene. The V gene's germline CDR1 is SGHTA and CDR2 FQGNSA. CDR3 in amino acids: CASSLQRDSYNEQFF. CDR3 DNA sequence: TGTGCCAGCAGCTTACAGCGGGACTCCTACAATGAGCAGTTCTTC.

This chain links TRBV5-1 with TRBJ2-5; TRBD2 matches at 11 bases. The last part of the DNA fits TRBJ2-7 better; the J call may be wrong. Germline V gives CDR1 SGHRS, CDR2 YFSETQ. The CDR3 is 16 amino acids. The DNA for the CDR3 is TGCGCCAGCAGCCCTAGCGGGGGGAGGGGAAACTACGAGCAGTACTTC. Residues: CASSPSGGRGNYEQYF.

J is TRBJ2-5 and V is TRBV5-4, with D maybe TRBD2 (6 bases). Germline V gene data show CDR1 as SGHNT and CDR2 as YYREEE (reference sequence). The CDR3 runs 17 residues. The V end was cut by 3 bases, the J end by 8 bases, with 26 bases between. The CDR3 protein is CASSSAKLAEGRETQYF. CDR3 coding DNA: TGTGCCAGCAGCTCCGCGAAGTTGGCGGAGGGAAGAGAAACCCAGTACTTC.

The chain couples TRBV27 to TRBJ1-2; a possible D gene is TRBD1 (6 bases). The V gene lost 3 bases and the J gene lost 4 bases, with 12 bases spanning the gap. The germline CDR1 and CDR2 sequences are MNHEY and SMNVEV (reference sequence). The CDR3 is made up of 14 amino acids. This chain's CDR3 is CASSLKGGIYGYTF. In DNA form, the CDR3 reads TGTGCCAGCAGTTTGAAGGGGGGGATCTATGGCTACACCTTC.

The CDR3 is CASSPSPTGSYEQYF. CDR3 DNA: TGTGCCAGCAGTCCCTCCCCAACAGGTTCCTACGAGCAGTACTTC. The chain carries TRBV6-5 and TRBJ2-7; tentative D call: TRBD1 (5 bases). V was trimmed by 5 bases and J by 1 base, leaving 15 bases between them. The CDR3 is made up of 15 amino acids. Germline lookup yields CDR1 MNHEY and CDR2 SVGAGI.